In this sample, the clone carrying this T cell receptor (beta chain) turned up a few times. Its antigen is undetermined. The data originate from a study of OX40 agonist ivuxolimab in advanced cancers. Study-wide results and limits: On average, a greater number of expanded clones characterised CD8+ T cells relative to CD4+.

This CDR3 spans 14 amino acids. CDR1 is SGDLS and CDR2 is YYNGEE in the germline V gene. V lost 0 bases, J lost 1 base, and 8 bases lay in between. Method: immunoSEQ multiplex PCR; TCRdb's copy keeps in-frame clones and lacks some. Altogether about 25,000 clones are present, 70% to 90% being singletons, with the ten largest covering about 41%. J is TRBJ2-7 and V is TRBV9; D remains ambiguous. This sequence was found in an adult with an advanced solid tumor such as melanoma, head and neck, liver or kidney cancer. Sequences were derived from CD4+ or CD8+ T cells sorted from blood, sampled in a trial of the OX40 agonist ivuxolimab. The CDR3 region is CASSVEDGSYEQYF. The CDR3 nucleotides are TGTGCCAGCAGCGTAGAGGACGGTTCCTACGAGCAGTACTTC.